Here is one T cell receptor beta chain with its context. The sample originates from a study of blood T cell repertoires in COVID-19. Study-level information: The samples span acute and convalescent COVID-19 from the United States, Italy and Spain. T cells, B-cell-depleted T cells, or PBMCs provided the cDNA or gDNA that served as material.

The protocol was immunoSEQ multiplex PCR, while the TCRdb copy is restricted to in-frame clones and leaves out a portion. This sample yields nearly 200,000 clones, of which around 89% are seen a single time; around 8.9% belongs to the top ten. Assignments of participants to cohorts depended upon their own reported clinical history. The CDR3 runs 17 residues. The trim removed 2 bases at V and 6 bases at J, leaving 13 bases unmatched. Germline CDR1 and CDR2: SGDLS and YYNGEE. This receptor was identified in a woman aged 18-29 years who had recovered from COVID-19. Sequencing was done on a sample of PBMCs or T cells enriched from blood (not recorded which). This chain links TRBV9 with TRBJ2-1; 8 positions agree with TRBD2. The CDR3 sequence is CASSVGIGGVLGNEQFF. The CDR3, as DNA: TGTGCCAGCAGCGTGGGTATCGGGGGGGTGTTAGGCAATGAGCAGTTCTTC.